This note documents a single T cell receptor (beta chain) sequence. Germline and junction disagree at one end, which may indicate a read error. The data originate from a study of shared clonotypes between healthy human individuals. Sequenced by immunoSEQ multiplex PCR; TCRdb stores in-frame clones only, minus some. The sample includes 2.3 million or so clones, over 90% of them seen just once. The sequence derives from a man aged 18 to 30 in good health. Some clones in this sample may be carry-over from other donors' samples. The sequencing input was naive CD4+ T cells from PBMCs. Subset defined: CD45RA+ positively selected.

The CDR3 loop reads CASSLANRAFDF. In DNA form, the CDR3 reads TGTGCCAGCAGCTTAGCCAATCGCGCCTTCGACTTC. This sequence joins TRBV7-9 and TRBJ2-7; no firm D call. In germline, CDR1 is SEHNR, CDR2 FQNEAQ (reference sequence). The CDR3 is 12 residues long.